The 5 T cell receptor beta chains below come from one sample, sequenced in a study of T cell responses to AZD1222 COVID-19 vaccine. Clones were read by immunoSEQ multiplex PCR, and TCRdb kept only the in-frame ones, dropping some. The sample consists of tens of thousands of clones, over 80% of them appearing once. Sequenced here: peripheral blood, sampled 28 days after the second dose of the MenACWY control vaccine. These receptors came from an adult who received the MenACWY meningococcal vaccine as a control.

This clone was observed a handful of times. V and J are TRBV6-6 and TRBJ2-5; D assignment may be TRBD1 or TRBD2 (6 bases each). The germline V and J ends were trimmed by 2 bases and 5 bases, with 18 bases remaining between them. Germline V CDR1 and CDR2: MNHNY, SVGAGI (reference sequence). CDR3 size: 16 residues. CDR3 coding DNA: TGTGCCAGCAGTTACCCGCGGACAGTCCGGGAGGAGACCCAGTACTTC. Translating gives CASSYPRTVREETQYF.

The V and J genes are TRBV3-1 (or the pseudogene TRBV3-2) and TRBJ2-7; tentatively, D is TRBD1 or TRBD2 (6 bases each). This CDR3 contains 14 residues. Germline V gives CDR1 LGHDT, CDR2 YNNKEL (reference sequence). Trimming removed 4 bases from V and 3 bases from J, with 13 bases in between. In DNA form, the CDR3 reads TGTGCCAGCAGCCCGGGGGCGAAAGGCTACGAGCAGTACTTC. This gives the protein CASSPGAKGYEQYF.

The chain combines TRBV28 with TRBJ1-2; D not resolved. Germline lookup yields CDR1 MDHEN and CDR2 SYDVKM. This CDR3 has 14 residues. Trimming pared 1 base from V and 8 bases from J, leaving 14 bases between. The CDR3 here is CASSLLTGLAGYTF. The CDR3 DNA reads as TGTGCCAGCAGTTTATTGACGGGCCTGGCGGGCTACACCTTC.

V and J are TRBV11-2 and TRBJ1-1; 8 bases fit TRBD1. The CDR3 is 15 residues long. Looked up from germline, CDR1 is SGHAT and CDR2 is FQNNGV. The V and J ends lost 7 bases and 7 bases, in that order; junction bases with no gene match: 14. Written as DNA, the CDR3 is TGTGCCAGCACCCCCCCGGGCAGGGGGCTTGGTGAAGCTTTCTTT. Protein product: CASTPPGRGLGEAFF. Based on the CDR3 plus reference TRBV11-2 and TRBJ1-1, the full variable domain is EAGVAQSPRYKIIEKRQSVAFWCNPISGHATLYWYQQILGQGPKLLIQFQNNGVVDDSQLPKDRFSAERLKGVDSTLKIQPAKLEDSAVYLCASTPPGRGLGEAFFGQGTRLTVV.

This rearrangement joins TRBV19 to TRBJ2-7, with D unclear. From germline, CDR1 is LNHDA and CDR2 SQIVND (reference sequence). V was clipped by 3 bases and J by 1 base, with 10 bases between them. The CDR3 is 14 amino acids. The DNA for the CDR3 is TGTGCCAGTAGTATCGAGAAGGGATCCTACGAGCAGTACTTC. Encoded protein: CASSIEKGSYEQYF.